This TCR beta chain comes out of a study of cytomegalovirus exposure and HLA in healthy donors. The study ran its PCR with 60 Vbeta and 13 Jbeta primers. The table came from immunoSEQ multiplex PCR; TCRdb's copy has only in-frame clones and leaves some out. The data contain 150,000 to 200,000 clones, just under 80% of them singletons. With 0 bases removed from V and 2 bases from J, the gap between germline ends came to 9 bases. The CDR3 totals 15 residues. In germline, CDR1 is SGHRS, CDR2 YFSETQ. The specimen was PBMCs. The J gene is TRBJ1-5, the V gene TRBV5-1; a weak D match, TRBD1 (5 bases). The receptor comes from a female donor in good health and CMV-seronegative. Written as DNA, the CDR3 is TGCGCCAGCAGCTTGGCGGGGGATCGCAATCAGCCCCAGCATTTT. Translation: CASSLAGDRNQPQHF.